In its sample, the clone carrying this T cell receptor beta chain was seen many times. Its antigen is still unknown. The source of the sample is a study of molecular identifiers for immune sequencing clone quantification. Whole-study results and caveats: Highly expanded clone sizes could end up underestimated if a barcode were shared by identical TCR molecules. Clones of above 20 RNA copies carried over 99% of effector molecules; in naive cells they carried under 1%.

Previously described methods and listed TCR primers produced bulk TCR libraries. Each CDR3 protein is one row after TCRdb ran MiXCR on the PCR reads. The sample yields approximately 670,000 distinct CDR3 sequences, about 20% seen once. J was trimmed by 3 bases and V by 2 bases; bases with no gene match: 5. Germline V gives CDR1 SGDLS, CDR2 YYNGEE. This CDR3 has 16 residues. V usage is TRBV9 and J usage is TRBJ2-3; 11 bases are a match to TRBD2. Sequencing was carried out using naive CD8+ T cells from blood, with Jurkat cell RNA spiked in. Subset of the sample: FACS-sorted CD8+CD4-CCR7+CD45RA+ naive T cells. This receptor was obtained from a human donor in good health. Some libraries in this study had Jurkat cell RNA spiked in. CDR3 loop: CASSVTSGTPTDTQYF. The CDR3 nucleotides read TGTGCCAGCAGCGTGACTAGCGGGACGCCGACAGATACGCAGTATTTT.